This T cell receptor (beta chain) was sequenced in a study of blood T cells in healthy people across ages. Overall study: About one barcoded TCR beta cDNA was captured per two T cells. Notes on the study in general: Expanded clonotype shifts may have been confounded, as the donors had an unknown CMV status.

A second 7 to 11 cycle PCR used barcoded and J-beta primers. Unique molecular identifiers of 12 random nucleotides labeled each cDNA. TCRdb fed the 5' RACE reads into MiXCR, producing one record per CDR3 protein. The data hold some 790,000 distinct CDR3 sequences, with more than 25% observed a single time. This clonotype was seen at least ten times. Its matching antigen is unknown. The junction had 4 bases not matched to a gene; V was cut back by 4 bases and J by 0 bases. Germline lookup yields CDR1 SGHRS and CDR2 YFSETQ. The CDR3 spans 16 residues. Healthy Caucasian individuals from Russia aged roughly 6 to 90 served as donors.

This clonotype was sampled from a woman older than 75 in good health. What was sequenced was blood. The chain recombines TRBV5-1 with TRBJ2-4; 10 positions agree with TRBD1. CDR3 nucleotides: TGCGCCAGCAGCACCGGGACAGGGGTAGCCAAAAACATTCAGTACTTC. Encoded protein: CASSTGTGVAKNIQYF. The full variable domain, in which reference TRBV5-1 and TRBJ2-4 provide the parts outside the CDR3, is KAGVTQTPRYLIKTRGQQVTLSCSPISGHRSVSWYQQTPGQGLQFLFEYFSETQRNKGNFPGRFSGRQFSNSRSEMNVSTLELGDSALYLCASSTGTGVAKNIQYFGAGTRLSVL.